Below, 11 T cell receptor beta chains from the same sample are listed, as sequenced in a study of neurological immune-mediated disorders. TCRdb ran MiXCR on the 5' RACE reads and lists one entry per CDR3 protein. The data hold fewer than 30,000 distinct CDR3 sequences, with 5% to 7% observed a single time. The sample taken for sequencing was PBMCs. The receptor set was obtained from a middle-aged woman in good health.

This clonotype was seen at least ten times. The V call is TRBV20-1, the J call TRBJ1-5; D not resolved. The ends were cut back, 0 bases at V and 2 bases at J, with 14 bases in the middle. Germline loops: CDR1 DFQATT, CDR2 SNEGSKA (reference sequence). The CDR3 covers 16 residues. The CDR3 DNA is TGCAGTGCTAGAGATGGAGGGAGAGAGGGCAATCAGCCCCAGCATTTT. Residues: CSARDGGREGNQPQHF.

This clonotype was observed at least ten times. The gene calls are TRBV7-2 and TRBJ2-1; D perhaps matches TRBD2 (5 bases). This CDR3 is built from 11 residues. Per the germline V gene, CDR1 is SGHTA and CDR2 is FQGNSA. V lost 3 bases and J 9 bases, leaving 6 bases between the germline ends. This chain's CDR3 is CASSLSGEQFF. The CDR3 bases are TGTGCCAGCAGCTTGAGCGGTGAGCAGTTCTTC.

This clonotype has a count of ten or more. The DNA for the CDR3 is TGTGCCATCAGTCTGACTAGCACAGATACGCAGTATTTT. Its protein is CAISLTSTDTQYF. The rearrangement joins TRBV10-3 to TRBJ2-3; no clear D. The CDR3 sequence is 13 residues long. Deletions cut 5 bases from V and 0 bases from J, with 6 bases between. CDR1 is ENHRY and CDR2 is SYGVKD in the germline V gene.

This clonotype occurred many times. The V and J genes are TRBV20-1 and TRBJ2-1, with D perhaps matching TRBD2 (5 bases). V lost 1 base and J 1 base, leaving 14 bases between the germline ends. The germline gives CDR1 DFQATT, CDR2 SNEGSKA (reference sequence). This CDR3 is 16 amino acids long. CDR3 in DNA: TGCAGTGCTAGAGGCGCTAGCTCCGAATCCTACAATGAGCAGTTCTTC. This translates into CSARGASSESYNEQFF.

This clonotype was counted many times. The J gene is TRBJ2-1, the V gene TRBV7-2; D may be TRBD2 (5 bases). Trimming cost V 6 bases and J 2 bases, with 14 bases left between them. The CDR3 runs to 15 residues. Germline V CDR1 and CDR2: SGHTA, FQGNSA. The CDR3 protein is CASSPGAEAYNEQFF. The CDR3 DNA sequence: TGTGCCAGCAGTCCAGGAGCGGAGGCCTACAATGAGCAGTTCTTC.

This clonotype came up many times. As DNA, the CDR3 is TGTGCCAGCAGCCAGACTAGCGGGACCTACGAGCAGTACTTC. It yields the protein CASSQTSGTYEQYF. The chain is built from TRBV5-6 and TRBJ2-7, with 11 positions matching TRBD2. CDR1 is SGHDT and CDR2 is YYEEEE in the germline V gene. The CDR3 length is 14 residues. Germline trimming cut 4 bases from V and 2 bases from J; bases unmatched to any gene: 2.

This clonotype was seen repeatedly, ten times or more. The rearrangement uses TRBV7-2 and TRBJ2-7; 7 bases fit TRBD2. The ends lost 4 bases at V and 0 bases at J; junction bases unmatched: 6. Germline values: CDR1 SGHTA, CDR2 FQGNSA. This CDR3 is 15 amino acids long. CDR3 loop: CASSSPSGYSYEQYF. Here the CDR3 DNA reads TGTGCCAGCAGCTCCCCTAGCGGATACTCCTACGAGCAGTACTTC.

This clonotype was recorded many times. This chain links TRBV10-3 with TRBJ2-5; D assignment may be TRBD1 or TRBD2 (5 bases each). Germline lookup yields CDR1 ENHRY and CDR2 SYGVKD. The CDR3 extends over 12 amino acids. Trimming pared 3 bases from V and 7 bases from J, leaving 9 bases between. The CDR3 protein is CAISEAGGTQYF. The CDR3 DNA reads TGTGCCATCAGTGAAGCTGGGGGGACCCAGTACTTC.

This clonotype was counted many times. The chain carries TRBV28 and TRBJ1-1; 9 nucleotides match TRBD1. CDR1 is MDHEN, CDR2 SYDVKM, per germline. The length of the CDR3 is 15 residues. V gave up 6 bases and J gave up 3 bases; unmatched junction bases: 8. CDR3 sequence (DNA): TGTGCCAGCAGCCCAGGGACAGGGTGGGACACTGAAGCTTTCTTT. Amino acids: CASSPGTGWDTEAFF.

This clonotype has a count of ten or more. The gene calls are TRBV20-1 and TRBJ2-4, with 10 bases fitting TRBD2. Per germline, CDR1 DFQATT and CDR2 SNEGSKA (reference sequence). V gave up 1 base and J gave up 9 bases; unmatched junction bases: 6. The CDR3 consists of 14 residues. CDR3 nucleotides: TGCAGTGCTAGAGCTAGCGGGAGTCGAGTCATTCAGTACTTC. Translated: CSARASGSRVIQYF.

At least ten counts were recorded for this clonotype. The chain recombines TRBV5-1 with TRBJ1-4; 8 bases fit TRBD1. Germline values: CDR1 SGHRS, CDR2 YFSETQ. The V and J ends lost 4 bases and 5 bases, in that order; junction bases with no gene match: 7. This CDR3 comprises 15 residues. The CDR3 DNA reads TGCGCCAGCAGCCTGACAGGGGTCCAGAATGAAAAACTGTTTTTT. Translation gives CASSLTGVQNEKLFF. Supplemented by reference TRBV5-1 and TRBJ1-4, the full variable domain reads KAGVTQTPRYLIKTRGQQVTLSCSPISGHRSVSWYQQTPGQGLQFLFEYFSETQRNKGNFPGRFSGRQFSNSRSEMNVSTLELGDSALYLCASSLTGVQNEKLFFGSGTQLSVL.